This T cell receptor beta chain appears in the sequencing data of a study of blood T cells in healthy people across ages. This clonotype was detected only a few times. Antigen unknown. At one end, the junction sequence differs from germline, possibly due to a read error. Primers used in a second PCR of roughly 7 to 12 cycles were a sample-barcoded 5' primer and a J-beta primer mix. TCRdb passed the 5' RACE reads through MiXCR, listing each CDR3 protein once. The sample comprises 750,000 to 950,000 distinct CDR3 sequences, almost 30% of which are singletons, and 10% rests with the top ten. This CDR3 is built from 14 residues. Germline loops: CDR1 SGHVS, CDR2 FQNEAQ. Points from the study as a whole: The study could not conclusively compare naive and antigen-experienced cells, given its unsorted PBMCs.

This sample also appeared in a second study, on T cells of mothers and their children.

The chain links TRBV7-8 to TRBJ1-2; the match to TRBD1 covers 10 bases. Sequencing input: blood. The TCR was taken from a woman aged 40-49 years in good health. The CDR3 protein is CANSWGQGTGGYTF. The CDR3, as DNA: TGTGCCAACAGCTGGGGACAGGGGACAGGTGGCTACACCTTC.